This T cell receptor (beta chain) was observed in a study of CD8+CD57+ T cells in acquired aplastic anemia. Study as a whole: Roughly 11 million reads, on average, were obtained for CD4+ cells from healthy donors.

The V end lost 3 bases, the J end lost 5 bases, and 10 bases lay between the germline ends. This CDR3 comprises 14 residues. The germline gives CDR1 LGHNA, CDR2 YSLEER. According to the study, genomic DNA was the template for TCR beta VDJ and CDR3 profiling. TCRdb passed the reads through MiXCR, listing each CDR3 protein once. The repertoire holds fewer than 250,000 distinct CDR3 sequences, with less than 65% as singletons. At least ten counts were recorded for this clonotype. This clonotype was sampled from a human donor in good health, serving as a control. This rearrangement joins TRBV4-3 to TRBJ1-4; tentatively, D is TRBD1 (6 bases). Sequencing input: sorted CD4+, CD8+, or CD8+CD57+ T cells (not recorded which) from PBMCs. The chain's CDR3 is CASSHRGGNEKLFF. The CDR3 DNA is TGCGCCAGCAGCCATAGGGGGGGCAATGAAAAACTGTTTTTT.